This TCR beta chain is drawn from a study of blood T cell repertoires in COVID-19. Study overall: Sample material is recorded as cDNA or gDNA derived from T cells, B-cell-depleted T cells, or PBMCs.

Trimming removed 3 bases from V and 6 bases from J; junction bases left unmatched: 9. The CDR3 spans 17 residues. Germline V gene lookup returns CDR1 SGHVS and CDR2 FQNEAQ. The protocol was immunoSEQ multiplex PCR, while the TCRdb copy is restricted to in-frame clones and leaves out a portion. The sample has 200,000 to 250,000 clones, 85% to 90% seen once; the top ten hold 10%. The source material was peripheral blood. The chain carries TRBV7-8 and TRBJ2-7, with 15 bases that match TRBD2. This TCR was recovered from a woman between 45 and 65 years old with COVID-19, enrolled during active disease. The CDR3 sequence is CASSLFGTSGGRGEQYF. The DNA for the CDR3 is TGTGCCAGCAGCTTGTTTGGGACTAGCGGGGGGCGTGGCGAGCAGTACTTC. The full variable domain, its missing parts supplied by reference TRBV7-8 and TRBJ2-7, is GAGVSQSPRYKVAKRGQDVALRCDPISGHVSLFWYQQALGQGPEFLTYFQNEAQLDKSGLPSDRFFAERPEGSVSTLKIQRTQQEDSAVYLCASSLFGTSGGRGEQYFGPGTRLTVT.